The 10 T cell receptor beta chains given below trace back to one sample, sequenced in a study of T cell changes during pregnancy in multiple sclerosis (dated by TCRdb to 2018 to 2020). Library preparation was by the immunoSEQ multiplex PCR assay. The source is immuneACCESS, and TCRdb retained only in-frame sequences with V and J called. Part of the clones is not carried over; for the studies checked, unresolved V genes explain less than half of this, and the remainder is unexplained. Here the sample has approximately 35,000 clones; roughly nine tenths occur a single time. The top ten hold over 0.35% of the sample. Specimen: CD4+ T cells from peripheral blood mononuclear cells, collected in the second trimester of pregnancy. The receptors originated from a female donor in good health, enrolled as a control in a pregnancy study.

The rearrangement uses TRBV19 and TRBJ2-2, with 7 bases lining up with TRBD1. The CDR3 contains 17 residues. Germline V gives CDR1 LNHDA, CDR2 SQIVND (reference sequence). Trimming took 5 bases from V and 4 from J; bases not matched to a gene: 13. CDR3 bases: TGTGCCAGTAGTTTTCCCTCGGGACAGTTTCCCACCGGGGAGCTGTTTTTT. Translating gives CASSFPSGQFPTGELFF.

The chain is built from TRBV27 and TRBJ2-3, with TRBD2 identical over 7 bases. Germline V gene data show CDR1 as MNHEY and CDR2 as SMNVEV (reference sequence). The J segment lost 1 base and the V segment lost 3 bases, leaving 4 bases of the junction unmatched. The CDR3 length is 15 residues. The CDR3 sequence: CASSLGGSRTDTQYF. The CDR3 bases are TGTGCCAGCAGTTTGGGAGGGTCGCGCACAGATACGCAGTATTTT.

This sequence joins TRBV7-2 and TRBJ1-6; the D gene is possibly TRBD1 (5 bases). The CDR3 covers 13 residues. Trimming took 4 bases from V and 7 from J, leaving 8 bases between them. CDR1 and CDR2 from the germline V gene are SGHTA and FQGNSA. CDR3 nucleotides: TGTGCCAGCAGCTCTTACAGGAATTCACCCCTCCACTTT. This encodes CASSSYRNSPLHF.

The rearrangement uses TRBV19 and TRBJ2-5; weak D call: TRBD2 (6 bases). Trimming removed 5 bases at V and 4 bases at J, with 14 bases between. The germline CDR1 and CDR2 sequences are LNHDA and SQIVND (reference sequence). The CDR3 runs 14 residues. The CDR3 region has the DNA TGTGCCAGTAGTCCCGGGGGAGCGGGAGAGACCCAGTACTTC. It translates to CASSPGGAGETQYF. Using reference TRBV19 and TRBJ2-5 for the parts outside the CDR3, the full variable domain is DGGITQSPKYLFRKEGQNVTLSCEQNLNHDAMYWYRQDPGQGLRLIYYSQIVNDFQKGDIAEGYSVSREKKESFPLTVTSAQKNPTAFYLCASSPGGAGETQYFGPGTRLLVL.

The chain has TRBV5-8 and TRBJ1-5, with D possibly TRBD1 on 6 matching bases. There are 19 residues in the CDR3. The germline V gene encodes CDR1 SGHTS and CDR2 YDEGEE. The V end lost 3 bases, the J end lost 0 bases, and 22 bases lay between the germline ends. Here the CDR3 DNA reads TGTGCCAGCAGCTCCCCGGCGGGGGCCCTAAGTTATAGCAATCAGCCCCAGCATTTT. Amino acid sequence: CASSSPAGALSYSNQPQHF.

As DNA, the CDR3 is TGTGCCACCAGAGGGGTTGGGCCTGGAAACACCATATATTTT. Residues: CATRGVGPGNTIYF. V and J are TRBV15 and TRBJ1-3, with D tentatively TRBD1 (5 bases). Germline CDR1 and CDR2: LNHNV and YYDKDF (reference sequence). This CDR3 contains 14 residues. V lost 6 bases, J lost 2 bases, and 11 bases lay in between. Supplemented by reference TRBV15 and TRBJ1-3, the full variable domain reads DAMVIQNPRYQVTQFGKPVTLSCSQTLNHNVMYWYQQKSSQAPKLLFHYYDKDFNNEADTPDNFQSRRPNTSFCFLDIRSPGLGDTAMYLCATRGVGPGNTIYFGEGSWLTVV.

The CDR3 region has the DNA TGTGCCAGCAGTTCCGTTACAGGGGTTTGGAATCAGCCCCAGCATTTT. Translated, it gives CASSSVTGVWNQPQHF. The chain recombines TRBV6-6 with TRBJ1-5, with TRBD1 identical over 7 bases. The germline gives CDR1 MNHNY, CDR2 SVGAGI (reference sequence). This CDR3 spans 16 amino acids. V shed 4 bases and J 4 bases; nucleotides not matched to a gene: 10.

The V gene is TRBV19, the J gene TRBJ1-5; 8 nucleotides line up with TRBD1. Unmatched junction bases numbered 7, after V lost 5 bases and J lost 4 bases. From germline, CDR1 is LNHDA and CDR2 SQIVND (reference sequence). The CDR3 spans 15 residues. CDR3 amino acids: CASSPGQGLNQPQHF. The CDR3 DNA is TGTGCCAGTAGTCCCGGACAGGGCCTGAATCAGCCCCAGCATTTT.

The gene calls are TRBV27 and TRBJ1-1, with 8 bases aligning to TRBD1. Losses at the gene ends were 1 base for V and 11 bases for J; bases not matched to a gene: 6. The CDR3 sequence is 13 residues long. Germline lookup yields CDR1 MNHEY and CDR2 SMNVEV (reference sequence). The CDR3 region is CASSLWGTGDAFF. Written as DNA, the CDR3 is TGTGCCAGCAGTTTATGGGGGACAGGAGACGCTTTCTTT.

The rearrangement links TRBV29-1 to TRBJ2-2; TRBD2 might be the D (6 bases). Trimming removed 7 bases from V and 5 bases from J, with 8 bases in between. The length of the CDR3 is 11 residues. CDR1 and CDR2 (germline): SQVTM, ANQGSEA. CDR3 amino acids: CSARGTGELFF. Written as DNA, the CDR3 is TGCAGCGCCCGGGGGACCGGGGAGCTGTTTTTT.